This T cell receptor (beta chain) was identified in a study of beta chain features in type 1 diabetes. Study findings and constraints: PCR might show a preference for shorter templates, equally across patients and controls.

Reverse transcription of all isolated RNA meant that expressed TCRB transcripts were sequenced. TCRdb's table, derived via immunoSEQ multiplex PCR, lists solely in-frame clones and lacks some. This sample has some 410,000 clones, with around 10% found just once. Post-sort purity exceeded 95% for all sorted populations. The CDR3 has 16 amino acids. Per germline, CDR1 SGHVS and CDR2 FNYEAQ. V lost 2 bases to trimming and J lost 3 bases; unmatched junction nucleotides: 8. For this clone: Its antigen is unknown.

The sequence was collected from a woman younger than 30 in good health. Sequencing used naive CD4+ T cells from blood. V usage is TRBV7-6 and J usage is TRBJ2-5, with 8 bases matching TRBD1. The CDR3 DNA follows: TGTGCCAGCAGCTTACCTTGGACAGGGCCGAAAGAGACCCAGTACTTC. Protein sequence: CASSLPWTGPKETQYF.